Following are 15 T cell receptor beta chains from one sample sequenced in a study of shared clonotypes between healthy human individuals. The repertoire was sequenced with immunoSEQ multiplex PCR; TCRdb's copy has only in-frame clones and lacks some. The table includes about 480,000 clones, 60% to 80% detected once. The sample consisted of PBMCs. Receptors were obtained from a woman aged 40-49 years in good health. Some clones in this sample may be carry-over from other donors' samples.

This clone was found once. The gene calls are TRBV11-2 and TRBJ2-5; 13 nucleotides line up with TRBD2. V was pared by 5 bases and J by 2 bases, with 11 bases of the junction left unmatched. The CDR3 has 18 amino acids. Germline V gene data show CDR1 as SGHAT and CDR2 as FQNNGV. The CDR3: CASSPGLAGAVDQETQYF. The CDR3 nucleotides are TGTGCCAGCAGCCCAGGACTAGCGGGAGCGGTGGATCAAGAGACCCAGTACTTC.

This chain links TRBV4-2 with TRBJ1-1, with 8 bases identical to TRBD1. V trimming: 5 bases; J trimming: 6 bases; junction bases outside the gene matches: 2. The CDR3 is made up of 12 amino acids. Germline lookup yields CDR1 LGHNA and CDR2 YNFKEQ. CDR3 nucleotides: TGTGCCAGCAGCATGACAGGGGCTGAAGCTTTCTTT. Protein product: CASSMTGAEAFF.

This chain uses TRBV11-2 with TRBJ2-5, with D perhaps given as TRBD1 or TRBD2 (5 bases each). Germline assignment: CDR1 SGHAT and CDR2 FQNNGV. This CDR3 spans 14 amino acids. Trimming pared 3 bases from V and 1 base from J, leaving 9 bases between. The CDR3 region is CASSLGVVQETQYF. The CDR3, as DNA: TGTGCCAGCAGCTTGGGGGTGGTCCAAGAGACCCAGTACTTC.

In DNA, the CDR3 is TGCGCCAGCAGCCAAGATGGACAGGTGGCTGGCTACACCTTC. The encoded protein is CASSQDGQVAGYTF. This chain uses TRBV4-3 with TRBJ1-2, with 7 bases lining up with TRBD1. The germline V gene has CDR1 LGHNA and CDR2 YSLEER. The length of the CDR3 is 14 residues. V lost 0 bases, J lost 7 bases, and 5 bases stayed unmatched.

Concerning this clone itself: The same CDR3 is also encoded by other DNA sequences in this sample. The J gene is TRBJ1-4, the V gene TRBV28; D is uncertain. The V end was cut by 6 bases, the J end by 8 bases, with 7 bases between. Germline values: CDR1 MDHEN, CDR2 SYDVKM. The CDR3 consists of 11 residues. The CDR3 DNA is TGTGCCAGCAGCCTCCGGGAAAAACTGTTTTTT. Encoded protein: CASSLREKLFF.

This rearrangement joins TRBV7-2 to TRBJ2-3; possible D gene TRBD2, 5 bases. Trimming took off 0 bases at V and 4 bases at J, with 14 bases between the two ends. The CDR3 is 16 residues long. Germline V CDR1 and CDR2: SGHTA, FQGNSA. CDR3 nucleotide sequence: TGTGCCAGCAGCTTAGCTCGGTTGGGAGTCGCAGATACGCAGTATTTT. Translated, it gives CASSLARLGVADTQYF.

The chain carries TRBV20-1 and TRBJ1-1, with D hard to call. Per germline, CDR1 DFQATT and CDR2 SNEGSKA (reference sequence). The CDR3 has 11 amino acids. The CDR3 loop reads CRGTGGTEAFF. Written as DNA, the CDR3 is TGCAGGGGAACCGGTGGGACTGAAGCTTTCTTT.

CDR3 nucleotide sequence: TGCGCCAGCAGCAACGGAAGGGGGACGGAGTACCAAGAGACCCAGTACTTC. This codes for CASSNGRGTEYQETQYF. The rearrangement links TRBV5-1 to TRBJ2-5; tentative D call: TRBD1 (6 bases). V shed 4 bases and J shed 0 bases, with 19 bases lying between them. In germline, CDR1 is SGHRS, CDR2 YFSETQ. This CDR3 comprises 17 residues.

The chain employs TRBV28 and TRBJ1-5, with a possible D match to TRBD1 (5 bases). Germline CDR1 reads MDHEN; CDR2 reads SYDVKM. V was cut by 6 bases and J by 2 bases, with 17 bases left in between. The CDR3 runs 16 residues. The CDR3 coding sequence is TGTGCCAGCAGCCGAATTTCAATACAGGGCAATCAGCCCCAGCATTTT. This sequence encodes CASSRISIQGNQPQHF.

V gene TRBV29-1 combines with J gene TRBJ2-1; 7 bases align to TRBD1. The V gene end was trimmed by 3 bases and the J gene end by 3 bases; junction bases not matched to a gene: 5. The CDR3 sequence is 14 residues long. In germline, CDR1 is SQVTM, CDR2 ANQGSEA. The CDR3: CSVDEAGGYNEQFF. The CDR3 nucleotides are TGCAGCGTTGATGAGGCAGGGGGCTACAATGAGCAGTTCTTC.

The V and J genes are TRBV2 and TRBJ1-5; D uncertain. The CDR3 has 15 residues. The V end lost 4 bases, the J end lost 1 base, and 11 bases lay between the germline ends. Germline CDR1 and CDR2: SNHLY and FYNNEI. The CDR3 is CASSASRGSNQPQHF. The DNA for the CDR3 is TGTGCCAGCAGTGCTAGCCGAGGGAGCAATCAGCCCCAGCATTTT.

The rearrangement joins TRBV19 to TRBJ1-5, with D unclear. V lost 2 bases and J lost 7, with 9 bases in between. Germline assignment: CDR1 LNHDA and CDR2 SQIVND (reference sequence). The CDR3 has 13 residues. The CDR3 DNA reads TGTGCCAGTAGTATAAATCGTGGACAGCCCCAGCATTTT. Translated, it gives CASSINRGQPQHF.

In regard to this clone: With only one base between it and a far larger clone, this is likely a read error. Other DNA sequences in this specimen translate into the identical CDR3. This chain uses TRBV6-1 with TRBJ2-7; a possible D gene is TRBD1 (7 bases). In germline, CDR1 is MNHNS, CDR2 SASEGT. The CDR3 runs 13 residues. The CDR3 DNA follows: TGCGCCAGCATGACCGGAGGGGGCGACGAGCAGTACTTC. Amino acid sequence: CASMTGGGDEQYF.

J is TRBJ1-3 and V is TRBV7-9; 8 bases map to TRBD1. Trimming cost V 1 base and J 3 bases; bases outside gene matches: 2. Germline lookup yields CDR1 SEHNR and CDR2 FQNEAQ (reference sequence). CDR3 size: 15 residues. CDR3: CASSLGTGSGNTIYF. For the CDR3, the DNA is TGTGCCAGCAGCTTAGGGACAGGGAGTGGAAACACCATATATTTT.

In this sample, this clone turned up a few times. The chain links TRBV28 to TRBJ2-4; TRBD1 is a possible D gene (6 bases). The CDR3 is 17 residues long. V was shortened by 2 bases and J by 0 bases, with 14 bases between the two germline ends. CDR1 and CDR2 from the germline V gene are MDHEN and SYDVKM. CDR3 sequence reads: CASSLPTGSLAKNIQYF. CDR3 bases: TGTGCCAGCAGTTTACCCACAGGGAGCCTAGCCAAAAACATTCAGTACTTC. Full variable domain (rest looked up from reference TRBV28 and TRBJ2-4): DVKVTQSSRYLVKRTGEKVFLECVQDMDHENMFWYRQDPGLGLRLIYFSYDVKMKEKGDIPEGYSVSREKKERFSLILESASTNQTSMYLCASSLPTGSLAKNIQYFGAGTRLSVL.